This T cell receptor (beta chain) comes out of a study of neurological immune-mediated disorders. Time point denoted: technical triplicate 2. This clonotype was seen at least ten times. In TCRdb, the 5' RACE reads were re-called with MiXCR into one record per CDR3 protein. The sample lists 31,000 or so distinct CDR3 sequences; 13% were seen once. The CDR3 has 15 amino acids. V gave up 0 bases and J gave up 0 bases, with 10 bases separating them. The germline CDR1 and CDR2 sequences are SGHRS and YFSETQ. The receptor was isolated from a female donor with HTLV-1-associated myelopathy (HAM/TSP). The J gene is TRBJ2-7, the V gene TRBV5-1; D gene unclear. Sequenced sample: CD4+ T cells from blood. The CDR3: CASSLGPPASYEQYF. DNA of the CDR3: TGCGCCAGCAGCTTGGGACCTCCGGCCTCCTACGAGCAGTACTTC.